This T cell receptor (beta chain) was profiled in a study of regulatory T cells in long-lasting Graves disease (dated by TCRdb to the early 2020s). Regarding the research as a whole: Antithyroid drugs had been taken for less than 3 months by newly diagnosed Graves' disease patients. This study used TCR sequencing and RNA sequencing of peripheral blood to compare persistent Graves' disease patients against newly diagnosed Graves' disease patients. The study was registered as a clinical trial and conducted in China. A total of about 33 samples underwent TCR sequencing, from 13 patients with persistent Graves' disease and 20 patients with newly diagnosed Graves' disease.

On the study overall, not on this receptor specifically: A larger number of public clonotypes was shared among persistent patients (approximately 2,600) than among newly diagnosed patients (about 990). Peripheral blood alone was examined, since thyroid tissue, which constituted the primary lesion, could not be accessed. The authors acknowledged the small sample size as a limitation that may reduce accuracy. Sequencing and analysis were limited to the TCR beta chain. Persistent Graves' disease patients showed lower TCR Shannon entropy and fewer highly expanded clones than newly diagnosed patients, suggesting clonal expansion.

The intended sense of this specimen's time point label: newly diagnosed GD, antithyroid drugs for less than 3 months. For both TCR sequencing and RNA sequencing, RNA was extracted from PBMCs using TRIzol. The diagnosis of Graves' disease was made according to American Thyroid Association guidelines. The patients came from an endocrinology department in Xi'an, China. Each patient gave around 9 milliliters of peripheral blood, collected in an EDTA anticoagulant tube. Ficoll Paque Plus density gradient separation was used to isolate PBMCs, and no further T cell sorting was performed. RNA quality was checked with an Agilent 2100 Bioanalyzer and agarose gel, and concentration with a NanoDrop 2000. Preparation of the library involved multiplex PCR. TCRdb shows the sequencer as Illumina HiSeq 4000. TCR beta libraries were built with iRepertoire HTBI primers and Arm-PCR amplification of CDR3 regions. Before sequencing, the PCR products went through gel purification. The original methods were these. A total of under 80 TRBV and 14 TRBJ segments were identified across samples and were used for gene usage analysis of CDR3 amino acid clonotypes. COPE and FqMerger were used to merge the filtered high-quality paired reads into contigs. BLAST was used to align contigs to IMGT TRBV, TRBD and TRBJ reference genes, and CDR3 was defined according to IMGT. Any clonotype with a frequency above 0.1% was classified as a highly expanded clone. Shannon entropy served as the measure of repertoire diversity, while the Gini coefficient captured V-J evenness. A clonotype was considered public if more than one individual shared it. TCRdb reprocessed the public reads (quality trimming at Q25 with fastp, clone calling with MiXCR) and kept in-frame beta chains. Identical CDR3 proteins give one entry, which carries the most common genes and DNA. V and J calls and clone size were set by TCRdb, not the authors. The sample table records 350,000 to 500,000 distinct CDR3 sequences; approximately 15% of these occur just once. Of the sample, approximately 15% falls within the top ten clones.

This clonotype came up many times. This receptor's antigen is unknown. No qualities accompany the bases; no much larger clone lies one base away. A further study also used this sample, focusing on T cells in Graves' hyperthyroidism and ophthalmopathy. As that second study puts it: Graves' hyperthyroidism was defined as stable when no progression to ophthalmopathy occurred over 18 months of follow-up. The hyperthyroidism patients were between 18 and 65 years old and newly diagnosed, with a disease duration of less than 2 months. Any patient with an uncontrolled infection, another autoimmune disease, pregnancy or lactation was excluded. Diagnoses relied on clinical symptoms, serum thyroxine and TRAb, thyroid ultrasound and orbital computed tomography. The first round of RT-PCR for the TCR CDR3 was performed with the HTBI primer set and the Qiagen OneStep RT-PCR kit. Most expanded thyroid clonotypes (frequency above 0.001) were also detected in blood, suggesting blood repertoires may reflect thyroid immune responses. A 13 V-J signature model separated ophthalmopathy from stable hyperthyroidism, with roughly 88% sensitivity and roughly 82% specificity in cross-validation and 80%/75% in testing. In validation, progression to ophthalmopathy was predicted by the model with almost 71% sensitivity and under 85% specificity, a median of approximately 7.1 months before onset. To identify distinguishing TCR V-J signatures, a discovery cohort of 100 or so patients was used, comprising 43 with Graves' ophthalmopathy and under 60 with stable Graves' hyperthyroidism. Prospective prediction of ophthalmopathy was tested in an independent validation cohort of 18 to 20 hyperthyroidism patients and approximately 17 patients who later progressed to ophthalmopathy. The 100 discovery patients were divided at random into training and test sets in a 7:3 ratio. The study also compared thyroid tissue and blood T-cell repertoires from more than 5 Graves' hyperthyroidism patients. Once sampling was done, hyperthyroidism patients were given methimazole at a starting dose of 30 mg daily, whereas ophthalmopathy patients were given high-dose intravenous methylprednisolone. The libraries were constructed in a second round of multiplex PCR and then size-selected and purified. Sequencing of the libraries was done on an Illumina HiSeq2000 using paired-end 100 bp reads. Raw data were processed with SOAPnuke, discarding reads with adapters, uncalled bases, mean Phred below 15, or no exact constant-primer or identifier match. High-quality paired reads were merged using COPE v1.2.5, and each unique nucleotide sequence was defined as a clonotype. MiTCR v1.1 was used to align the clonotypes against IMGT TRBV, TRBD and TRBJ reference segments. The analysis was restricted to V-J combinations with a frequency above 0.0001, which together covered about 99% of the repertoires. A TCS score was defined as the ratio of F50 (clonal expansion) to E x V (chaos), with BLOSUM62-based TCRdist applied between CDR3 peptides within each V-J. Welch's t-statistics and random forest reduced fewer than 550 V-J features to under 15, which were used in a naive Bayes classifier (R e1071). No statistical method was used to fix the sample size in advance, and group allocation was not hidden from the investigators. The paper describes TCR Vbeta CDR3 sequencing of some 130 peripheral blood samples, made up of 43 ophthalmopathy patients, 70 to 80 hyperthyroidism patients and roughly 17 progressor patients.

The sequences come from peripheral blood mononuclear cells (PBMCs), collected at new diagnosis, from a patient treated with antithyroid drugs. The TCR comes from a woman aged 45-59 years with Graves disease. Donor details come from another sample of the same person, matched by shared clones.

The nucleotides are TGTGCCAGCAGTTATTCGCGCGATGAGCAGTTCTTC. It translates as CASSYSRDEQFF. This sequence uses TRBV6-5 and TRBJ2-1; no D gene is confidently identified. From its cysteine to its phenylalanine, the CDR3 spans 12 amino acids. Only the CDR3 part of the read is kept: 36 bases, read in frame from the first base. Via the germline V gene, CDR1 is MNHEY and CDR2 SVGAGI. V lost 3 bases and J lost 8 bases; the stretch between them is 8 bases long.